This paragraph covers one TCR beta chain sequence. The CDR3 loop spans 16 amino acids. Germline V lookup: CDR1 SGHDN, CDR2 FVKESK. Trimming took 5 bases from V and 1 from J, leaving 17 bases between them. This sample is drawn from a study of follicular helper T cells after annual influenza vaccination. Time point reported: 2015-2016 season, 7 days after influenza vaccination. Profiled with immunoSEQ multiplex PCR; TCRdb holds only in-frame clones, not every one. The sample holds about 4,800 clones, 83% seen once. This clonotype was sampled from an adult who received the influenza vaccine. The genes are TRBV14 and TRBJ1-1; weak D call: TRBD1 (6 bases). Sequenced material: CXCR5+ CD38- circulating T follicular helper cells from blood, taken 7 days after influenza vaccination. As to subset: circulating Tfh, non-naive CD4+CXCR5+PD-1+ (ICOS+CD38+ or ICOS-CD38-). The CDR3 loop is CASSITDSLGNTEAFF. The CDR3 bases are TGTGCCAGCAGCATCACGGACAGTCTGGGGAACACTGAAGCTTTCTTT.